This record looks at one T cell receptor (beta chain) sequence and its context. Antigen unknown. The PCR contained 60 Vbeta and 13 Jbeta primers. Method: immunoSEQ multiplex PCR; TCRdb's copy keeps in-frame clones and lacks some. The sample lists more than 130,000 clones; 73% were seen once. The sample belongs to a study of cytomegalovirus exposure and HLA in healthy donors. The CDR3 runs to 14 residues. Germline assignment: CDR1 SGDLS and CDR2 YYNGEE. V dropped 6 bases and J dropped 2 bases, with 14 bases sitting between them. Whole-study results and caveats: A later analysis associated approximately 17,000 TCR beta sequences with HLA alleles at a 0.05 false discovery rate. A missense variant in DCLRE1C was later tied to TCR beta V- and J-gene trimming.

The chain joins TRBV9 to TRBJ1-1; D might be TRBD1 (6 bases). The source of this sequence is a human donor in good health. Source material: PBMCs. The CDR3 coding sequence is TGTGCCAGCACCCCACAGGGTTCAAACACTGAAGCTTTCTTT. It is translated as CASTPQGSNTEAFF.